This TCR beta chain was captured by sequencing in a study of T cells in Graves' hyperthyroidism and ophthalmopathy. Study findings and constraints: Peripheral blood also featured most of the thyroid clonotypes expanded above 0.001.

Of note for this clonotype: Its cognate antigen is unknown.

Amplified TCR beta CDR3 regions derived from RNA transcripts. TCR CDR3 underwent first-round RT-PCR with the HTBI primer set. In TCRdb, the multiplex PCR reads were re-called with MiXCR into one record per CDR3 protein. Of around 580,000 distinct CDR3 sequences in the sample, roughly 50% were seen once. CDR1 DFQATT and CDR2 SNEGSKA come from the germline V gene (reference sequence). Trimming stripped 5 bases from V and 6 bases from J, with 19 bases between. The CDR3 sequence is 14 residues long. Clinical symptoms, serum thyroxine and TRAb, thyroid ultrasound and orbital computed tomography together formed the diagnostic basis.

The sequenced sample was peripheral blood or thyroid tissue (not recorded which). The source of this sequence is a woman aged 18-30 years with Graves' hyperthyroidism. The chain is built from TRBV20-1 and TRBJ1-2; D possibly corresponds to TRBD1 (5 bases). The CDR3 spells CSALTGGSYDGYTF. In DNA form, the CDR3 reads TGCAGTGCTCTTACAGGAGGGAGTTATGATGGCTACACCTTC.